These 19 T cell receptor beta chains originate from one sample sequenced in a study of human T cells and chemical hapten exposure. This sample's time point: pre-sensitization, week 0. Indicated treatment: therapeutic diphenylcyclopropenone sensitization with weekly scalp DPC. TCRdb itself ran the RACE reads through MiXCR, one entry per CDR3 protein. This sample carries approximately 57,000 distinct CDR3 sequences, approximately 9.9% of them seen once, and the ten largest clones take 9.6%. The sample consisted of whole blood, taken in connection with sensitization to the hapten diphenylcyclopropenone (DPC). These receptors were obtained from a man aged 40-49 years with alopecia areata. Some clones in this sample may be carry-over from other donors' samples.

This clonotype was counted ten times or more. The chain is built from TRBV13 and TRBJ2-4; 8 bases line up with TRBD1. Germline V gene data show CDR1 as PRHDT and CDR2 as FYEKMQ (reference sequence). The CDR3 has 14 residues. The V gene end was trimmed by 1 base and the J gene end by 8 bases; junction bases not matched to a gene: 4. In DNA form, the CDR3 reads TGTGCCAGCAGCTTAGCGACAGGGGTAGACATTCAGTACTTC. Its translation: CASSLATGVDIQYF.

This clonotype was counted a few times. V and J are TRBV11-3 and TRBJ2-3, with D perhaps TRBD2 (5 bases). This CDR3 is built from 15 residues. The germline V and J ends were trimmed by 3 bases and 1 base, with 11 bases remaining between them. Germline V gene data show CDR1 as SGHNT and CDR2 as YENEEA. CDR3 nucleotides: TGTGCCAGCAGCTTGAGGGTGCTTGGCACAGATACGCAGTATTTT. Translation: CASSLRVLGTDTQYF.

This clonotype showed up many times. The chain couples TRBV19 to TRBJ1-2; the match to TRBD1 covers 7 bases. Germline values: CDR1 LNHDA, CDR2 SQIVND (reference sequence). With 7 bases clipped from V and 7 bases from J, the junction kept 12 bases outside the gene matches. The CDR3 is 14 residues long. The CDR3 DNA sequence: TGTGCCAGTAAATCCGGGACAGTTGAACTTGGCTACACCTTC. Translation: CASKSGTVELGYTF.

This clonotype was counted many times. The genes are TRBV28 and TRBJ2-1; D may be TRBD2 (6 bases). The CDR3 extends over 14 amino acids. V shed 5 bases and J shed 4 bases, with 12 bases lying between them. Germline V gene lookup returns CDR1 MDHEN and CDR2 SYDVKM. The CDR3 is CASSPLGLYNEQFF. The CDR3 DNA reads TGTGCCAGCAGTCCCCTGGGACTTTACAATGAGCAGTTCTTC.

This clonotype was detected many times. The chain recombines TRBV29-1 with TRBJ1-4, with a weak D call TRBD1 (5 bases). The CDR3 has 13 amino acids. V was clipped by 7 bases and J by 6 bases, with 15 bases between them. Germline V gene lookup returns CDR1 SQVTM and CDR2 ANQGSEA. Here the CDR3 reads CSAMGQGDEKLFF. The CDR3 DNA reads as TGCAGCGCTATGGGGCAGGGTGATGAAAAACTGTTTTTT. Complete variable domain (other parts from reference TRBV29-1 and TRBJ1-4): SAVISQKPSRDICQRGTSLTIQCQVDSQVTMMFWYRQQPGQSLTLIATANQGSEATYESGFVIDKFPISRPNLTFSTLTVSNMSPEDSSIYLCSAMGQGDEKLFFGSGTQLSVL.

This clonotype was detected ten times or more. This chain uses TRBV20-1 with TRBJ1-4; no reliable D call. CDR3 length equals 14 residues. V lost 4 bases and J lost 8, with 17 bases in between. Per germline, CDR1 DFQATT and CDR2 SNEGSKA (reference sequence). Here the CDR3 reads CSAKSAGSEEKLFF. DNA of the CDR3: TGCAGTGCTAAATCCGCGGGGAGTGAGGAAAAACTGTTTTTT.

The table lists this clonotype with many counts. The chain is built from TRBV2 and TRBJ2-1; 10 bases line up with TRBD2. Trimming cost V 6 bases and J 8 bases; bases outside gene matches: 7. This CDR3 region has 14 residues. Per germline, CDR1 SNHLY and CDR2 FYNNEI. The CDR3 reads CASRLASGSYEQFF. The CDR3 DNA reads as TGTGCCAGCAGGCTGGCTAGCGGGAGTTATGAGCAGTTCTTC.

The chain combines TRBV7-9 with TRBJ2-6; 7 bases are a match to TRBD1. V dropped 4 bases and J dropped 0; count of bases not matched to a gene: 6. This CDR3 region has 17 residues. Germline lookup yields CDR1 SEHNR and CDR2 FQNEAQ (reference sequence). The CDR3 DNA sequence: TGTGCCAGCAGCTCCACGGGACAGATCTCTGGGGCCAACGTCCTGACTTTC. Translating gives CASSSTGQISGANVLTF.

The chain combines TRBV27 with TRBJ2-2; 9 bases map to TRBD2. The J segment lost 6 bases and the V segment lost 0 bases, leaving 5 bases of the junction unmatched. Germline CDR1 MNHEY, CDR2 SMNVEV (reference sequence). This CDR3 has 16 amino acids. CDR3 in amino acids: CASSLSSAGGAGELFF. For the CDR3, the DNA is TGTGCCAGCAGTTTATCTTCTGCGGGAGGGGCCGGGGAGCTGTTTTTT.

The J gene is TRBJ2-7, the V gene TRBV5-1; D perhaps matches TRBD2 (5 bases). CDR3 size: 14 residues. The germline V gene has CDR1 SGHRS and CDR2 YFSETQ. Deletions cut 2 bases from V and 0 bases from J, with 9 bases between. The CDR3 sequence is CASSFDSVSYEQYF. The CDR3 nucleotides are TGCGCCAGCAGCTTCGATAGCGTCTCCTACGAGCAGTACTTC.

The J gene is TRBJ2-7, the V gene TRBV28; 7 nucleotides align to TRBD2. The ends lost 6 bases at V and 2 bases at J; junction bases unmatched: 7. The CDR3 extends over 14 amino acids. Germline CDR1 MDHEN, CDR2 SYDVKM. Here the CDR3 DNA reads TGTGCCAGCAGGGGACTATCCGTCACCTACGAGCAGTACTTC. It yields the protein CASRGLSVTYEQYF. Full variable domain (rest looked up from reference TRBV28 and TRBJ2-7): DVKVTQSSRYLVKRTGEKVFLECVQDMDHENMFWYRQDPGLGLRLIYFSYDVKMKEKGDIPEGYSVSREKKERFSLILESASTNQTSMYLCASRGLSVTYEQYFGPGTRLTVT.

There are many counts of this clonotype. This CDR3 reads CSAGRQGYEQYF. CDR3 DNA sequence: TGCAGTGCTGGGCGACAGGGGTACGAGCAGTACTTC. J is TRBJ2-7 and V is TRBV20-1, with TRBD1 matching 8 bases. Trimming cost V 5 bases and J 4 bases; bases outside gene matches: 4. Germline-derived CDR1 and CDR2 are DFQATT and SNEGSKA (reference sequence). CDR3 size: 12 residues.

In its sample, this clonotype was seen a few times. This chain uses TRBV5-4 with TRBJ2-4; perhaps TRBD1 as D (6 bases). CDR1 SGHNT and CDR2 YYREEE come from the germline V gene (reference sequence). This CDR3 is 14 amino acids long. V gave up 0 bases and J gave up 7 bases, with 11 bases separating them. The CDR3 DNA sequence: TGTGCCAGCAGCTTGGGGACGAGGGGGAACATTCAGTACTTC. Amino acids: CASSLGTRGNIQYF.

This clonotype was picked up a small number of times. This rearrangement joins TRBV20-1 to TRBJ2-7; 9 bases fit TRBD1. Germline V gene lookup returns CDR1 DFQATT and CDR2 SNEGSKA (reference sequence). CDR3 length: 13 residues. Trimming removed 7 bases from V and 2 bases from J; junction bases left unmatched: 6. CDR3 DNA sequence: TGCAGTGTTAAACAGGGGGCAGCCTACGAGCAGTACTTC. It encodes CSVKQGAAYEQYF.

This clonotype was picked up a small number of times. V gene TRBV27 combines with J gene TRBJ2-7, with TRBD2 matching 9 bases. Germline CDR1 and CDR2: MNHEY and SMNVEV (reference sequence). This CDR3 has 15 residues. The J segment lost 7 bases and the V segment lost 5 bases, leaving 12 bases of the junction unmatched. CDR3 DNA sequence: TGTGCCAGCAGTCCCCCCGGGCGGGAGGGCCGAGAGCAGTACTTC. As protein: CASSPPGREGREQYF.

This clonotype was observed a few times. The DNA for the CDR3 is TGTGCCAGCAGCTTGTCTACCGGGACTAGCGGGAGTGCCTACGAGCAGTACTTC. It is translated as CASSLSTGTSGSAYEQYF. The gene calls are TRBV3-1 and TRBJ2-7, with 14 nucleotides matching TRBD2. After removal of 5 bases from V and 2 bases from J, the junction contained 11 bases not matched to a gene. The CDR3 covers 18 residues. Germline V gene sequence: CDR1 LGHDT, CDR2 YNNKEL (reference sequence).

This clonotype was counted a few times. The chain employs TRBV24-1 and TRBJ2-3; D is undetermined. This CDR3 is 17 amino acids long. Between the trimmed V and J ends, which lost 2 bases and 0 bases, there was a span of 14 bases. The germline V gene has CDR1 KGHDR and CDR2 SFDVKD. CDR3: CATSDWSTDASTDTQYF. CDR3 nucleotides: TGTGCCACCAGTGATTGGAGCACGGACGCGAGCACAGATACGCAGTATTTT.

With respect to this clonotype: A read error may produce the germline difference seen at one junction end. The J gene is TRBJ2-3, the V gene TRBV20-1; 8 nucleotides align to TRBD1. The germline V gene encodes CDR1 DFQATT and CDR2 SNEGSKA (reference sequence). CDR3 length: 11 amino acids. The CDR3 DNA follows: TGCAGTGTCAGAGGGGCAGGGGGCACGAATTTT. Translated: CSVRGAGGTNF.

This clonotype was observed a few times. This chain joins TRBV4-2 and TRBJ2-7; D gene unclear. From germline, CDR1 is LGHNA and CDR2 YNFKEQ. This CDR3 spans 16 amino acids. V was pared by 0 bases and J by 2 bases, with 14 bases between. The CDR3 nucleotides read TGTGCCAGCAGCCAAGACGGAGCAGGCACTGCCTACGAGCAGTACTTC. It codes for CASSQDGAGTAYEQYF.